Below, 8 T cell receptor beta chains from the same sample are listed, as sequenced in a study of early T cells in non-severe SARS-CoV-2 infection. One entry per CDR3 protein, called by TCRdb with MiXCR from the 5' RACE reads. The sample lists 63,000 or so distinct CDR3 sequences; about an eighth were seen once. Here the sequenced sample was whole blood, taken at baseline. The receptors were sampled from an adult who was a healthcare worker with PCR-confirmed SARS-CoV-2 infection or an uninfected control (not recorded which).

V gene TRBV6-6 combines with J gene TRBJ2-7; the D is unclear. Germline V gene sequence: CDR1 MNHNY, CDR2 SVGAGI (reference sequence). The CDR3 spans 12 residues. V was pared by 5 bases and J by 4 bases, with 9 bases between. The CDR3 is CASSLDGYEQYF. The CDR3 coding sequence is TGTGCCAGCAGTCTCGACGGATACGAGCAGTACTTC.

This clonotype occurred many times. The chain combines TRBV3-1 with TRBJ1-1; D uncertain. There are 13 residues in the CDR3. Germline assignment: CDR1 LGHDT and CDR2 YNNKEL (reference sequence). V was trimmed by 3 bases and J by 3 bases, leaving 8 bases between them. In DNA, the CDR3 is TGTGCCAGCAGCCAGGGCCTGTACACTGAAGCTTTCTTT. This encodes CASSQGLYTEAFF.

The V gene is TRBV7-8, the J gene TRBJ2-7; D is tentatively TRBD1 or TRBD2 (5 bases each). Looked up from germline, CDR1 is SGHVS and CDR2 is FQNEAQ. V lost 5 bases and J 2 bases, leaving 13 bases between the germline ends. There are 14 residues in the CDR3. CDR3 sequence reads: CASSEGTVTYEQYF. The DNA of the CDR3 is TGTGCCAGCAGCGAAGGGACCGTAACCTACGAGCAGTACTTC. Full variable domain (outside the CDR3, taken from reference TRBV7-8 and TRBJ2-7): GAGVSQSPRYKVAKRGQDVALRCDPISGHVSLFWYQQALGQGPEFLTYFQNEAQLDKSGLPSDRFFAERPEGSVSTLKIQRTQQEDSAVYLCASSEGTVTYEQYFGPGTRLTVT.

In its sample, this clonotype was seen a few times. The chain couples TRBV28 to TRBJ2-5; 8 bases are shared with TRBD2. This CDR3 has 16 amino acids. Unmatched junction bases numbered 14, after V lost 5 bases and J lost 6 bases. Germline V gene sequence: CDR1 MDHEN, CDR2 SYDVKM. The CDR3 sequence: CASSPIGAAGEKTQYF. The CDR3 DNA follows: TGTGCCAGCAGTCCTATCGGTGCAGCGGGAGAGAAGACCCAGTACTTC.

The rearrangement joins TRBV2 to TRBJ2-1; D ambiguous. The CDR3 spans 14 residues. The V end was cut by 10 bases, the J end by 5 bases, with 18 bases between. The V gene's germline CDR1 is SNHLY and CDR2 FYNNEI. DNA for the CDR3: TGTGCCACCGCCCCCTGGATCGAGAACAATGAGCAGTTCTTC. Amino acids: CATAPWIENNEQFF.

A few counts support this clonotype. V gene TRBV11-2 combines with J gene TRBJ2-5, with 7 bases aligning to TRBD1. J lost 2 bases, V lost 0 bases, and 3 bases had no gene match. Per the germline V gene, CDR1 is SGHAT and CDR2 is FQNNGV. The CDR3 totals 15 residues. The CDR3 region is CASSLDRGIQETQYF. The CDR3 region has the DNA TGTGCCAGCAGCTTAGACAGGGGGATTCAAGAGACCCAGTACTTC.

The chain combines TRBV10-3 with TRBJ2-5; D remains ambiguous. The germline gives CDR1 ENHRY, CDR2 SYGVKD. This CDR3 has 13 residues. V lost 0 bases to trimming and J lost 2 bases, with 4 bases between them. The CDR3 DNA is TGTGCCATCAGTGAGTCACCTCAAGAGACCCAGTACTTC. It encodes CAISESPQETQYF.

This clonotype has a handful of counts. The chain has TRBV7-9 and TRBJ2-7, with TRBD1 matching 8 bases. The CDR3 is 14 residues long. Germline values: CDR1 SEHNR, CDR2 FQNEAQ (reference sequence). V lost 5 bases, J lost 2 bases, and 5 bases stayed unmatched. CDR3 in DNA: TGTGCCAGCAGCCCGGACAGGGTGCCCTACGAGCAGTACTTC. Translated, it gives CASSPDRVPYEQYF.